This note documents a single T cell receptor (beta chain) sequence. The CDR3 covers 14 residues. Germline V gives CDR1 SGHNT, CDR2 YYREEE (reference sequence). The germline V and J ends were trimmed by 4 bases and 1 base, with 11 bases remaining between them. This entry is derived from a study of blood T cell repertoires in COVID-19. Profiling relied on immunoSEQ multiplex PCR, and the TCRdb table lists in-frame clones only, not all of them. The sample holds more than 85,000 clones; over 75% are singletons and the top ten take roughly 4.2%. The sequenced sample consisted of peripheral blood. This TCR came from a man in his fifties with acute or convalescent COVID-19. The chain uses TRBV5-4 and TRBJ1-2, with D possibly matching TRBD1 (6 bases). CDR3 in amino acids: CASSPSQGNYGYTF. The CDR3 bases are TGTGCCAGCAGCCCCTCACAGGGTAACTATGGCTACACCTTC.